A selection of T cell receptor beta chains follows, all from one sample in a study of T cell responses to AZD1222 COVID-19 vaccine. Sequenced by immunoSEQ multiplex PCR; TCRdb stores in-frame clones only, minus some. The data show roughly 120,000 clones, about nine tenths seen once. Sequences were derived from peripheral blood, sampled on day 0 of AZD1222 vaccination. The receptors derive from an adult in good health. The CDR3 runs from the conserved cysteine through the conserved F or W. D genes are given only for firm matches.

>TRBJ2-4|-|TRBV19
CASSISPRADIQYF
>TRBJ1-5|-|TRBV19
CASSHSANQPQHF
>TRBJ2-7|-|TRBV5-4
CASSPTGVSYEQYF
>TRBJ2-7|TRBD1|TRBV18
CASSRDRIYEQYF
>TRBJ1-2|-|TRBV21-1
CASSRTHRALEANYGYTF
>TRBJ1-2|TRBD1|TRBV18
CASSPLATGGGYTF
>TRBJ1-1|-|TRBV5-1
CATKTEMNTEAFF
>TRBJ1-1|-|TRBV5-1
CASSLQPGTKNTEAFF
>TRBJ1-6|-|TRBV6-1
CASSEAQASPLHF
>TRBJ2-7|-|TRBV19
CASRGTLSYEQYF
>TRBJ1-2|-|TRBV11-2
CASSSSNRALRDGYTF
>TRBJ2-1|-|TRBV27
CASSTRTNLRYNEQFF
>TRBJ2-7|-|TRBV7-5
CVRSLGWRKTGPGSYEQYF
>TRBJ1-2|-|TRBV3-1/TRBV3-2
CASSQRDINYGYTF
>TRBJ1-1|TRBD1|TRBV9
CASSPRDRQNTEAFF
>TRBJ2-2|-|TRBV6-5
CASSQTVDGELFF
>TRBJ1-2|-|TRBV5-5
CASSPLDSYGYTF
>TRBJ1-5|TRBD1|TRBV30
CAWSVPQTGDLNQPQHF
>TRBJ2-7|TRBD2|TRBV3-1/TRBV3-2
CASSTPSGGAYEQYF
>TRBJ1-5|-|TRBV18
CASSLSENGNQPQHF
>TRBJ1-1|-|TRBV5-1
CASSLGDLPNTEAFF
>TRBJ1-5|-|TRBV30
CAWSVGAPGNQPQHF
>TRBJ2-5|-|TRBV30
CAWSPRGVQETQYF
>TRBJ2-2|TRBD2|TRBV7-7
CASSRAGGPNTGELFF
>TRBJ2-3|-|TRBV29-1
CSAPTVPGRTDTQYF
>TRBJ2-7|TRBD1|TRBV7-2
CASSSKTGTGKYEQYF
>TRBJ2-5|TRBD1|TRBV4-1
CASSPVTGEEEETQYF
>TRBJ1-2|-|TRBV27
CASTNTVGGYTF
>TRBJ2-2|-|TRBV10-1
CASSILGTTGELFF
>TRBJ2-7|-|TRBV11-2
CASSLFQAYEQYF
>TRBJ2-1|-|TRBV3-1/TRBV3-2
CASSPGLLDNEQFF
>TRBJ2-2|TRBD1|TRBV27
CASRWDRTTNTGELFF
>TRBJ2-1|-|TRBV21-1
CASSANLRDRDRNEQFF
>TRBJ1-1|-|TRBV5-4
CASSLGPNTEAFF
>TRBJ1-5|-|TRBV4-1
CASSQGQGPSYPQHF
>TRBJ1-6|-|TRBV2
CASSSQSSYNSPLHF
>TRBJ2-2|-|TRBV27
CASSYTGNTGELFF
>TRBJ2-5|-|TRBV7-9
CASSPPFRDQETQYF
>TRBJ2-1|TRBD2|TRBV19
CASSIGLAGGRGSYNEQFF
>TRBJ2-5|-|TRBV10-3
CAISEQKETQYF
>TRBJ2-7|-|TRBV27
CASSSSSSEQYF
>TRBJ1-2|TRBD1|TRBV7-6
CASSDRVGGYTF
>TRBJ2-1|TRBD2|TRBV5-1
CASSPAGGGATLSSYNEQFF
>TRBJ1-3|-|TRBV2
CASSEYRAGNTIYF